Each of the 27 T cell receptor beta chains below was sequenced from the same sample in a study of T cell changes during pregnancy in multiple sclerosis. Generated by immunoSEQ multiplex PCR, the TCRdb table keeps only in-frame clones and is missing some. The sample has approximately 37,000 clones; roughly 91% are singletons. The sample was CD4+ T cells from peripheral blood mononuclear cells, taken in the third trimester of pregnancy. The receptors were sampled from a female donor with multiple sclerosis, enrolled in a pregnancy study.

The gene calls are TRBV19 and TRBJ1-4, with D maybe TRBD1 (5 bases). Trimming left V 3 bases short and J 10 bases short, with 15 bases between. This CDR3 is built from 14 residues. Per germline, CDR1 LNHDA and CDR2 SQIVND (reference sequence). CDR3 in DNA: TGTGCCAGTAGTATCCAGGGATCCAGTGGAAAACTGTTTTTT. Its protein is CASSIQGSSGKLFF. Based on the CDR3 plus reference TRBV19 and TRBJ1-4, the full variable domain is DGGITQSPKYLFRKEGQNVTLSCEQNLNHDAMYWYRQDPGQGLRLIYYSQIVNDFQKGDIAEGYSVSREKKESFPLTVTSAQKNPTAFYLCASSIQGSSGKLFFGSGTQLSVL.

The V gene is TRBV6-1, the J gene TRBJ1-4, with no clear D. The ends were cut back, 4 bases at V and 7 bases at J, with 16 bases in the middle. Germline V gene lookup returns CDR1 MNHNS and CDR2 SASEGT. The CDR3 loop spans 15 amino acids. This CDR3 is CASSAPTKRSEKLFF. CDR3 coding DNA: TGTGCCAGCAGTGCACCAACGAAGAGGAGTGAAAAACTGTTTTTT.

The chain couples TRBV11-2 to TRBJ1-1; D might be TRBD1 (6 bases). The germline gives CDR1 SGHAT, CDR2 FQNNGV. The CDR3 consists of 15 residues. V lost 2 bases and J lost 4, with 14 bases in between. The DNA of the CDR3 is TGTGCCAGCAGCTTACCCGGGACATTGGGCACTGAAGCTTTCTTT. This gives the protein CASSLPGTLGTEAFF.

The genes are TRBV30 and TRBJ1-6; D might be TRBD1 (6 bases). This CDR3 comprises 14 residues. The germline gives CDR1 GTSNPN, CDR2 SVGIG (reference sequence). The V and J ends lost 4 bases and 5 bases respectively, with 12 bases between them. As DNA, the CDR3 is TGTGCCTGGACTCCGGGACATAATAATTCACCCCTCCACTTT. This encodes CAWTPGHNNSPLHF.

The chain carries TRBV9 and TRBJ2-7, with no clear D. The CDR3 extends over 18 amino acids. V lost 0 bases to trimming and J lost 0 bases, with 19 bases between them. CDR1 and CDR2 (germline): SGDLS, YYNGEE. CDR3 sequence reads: CASSVASLSGGPSYEQYF. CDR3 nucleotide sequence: TGTGCCAGCAGCGTAGCTTCATTGAGTGGCGGCCCCTCCTACGAGCAGTACTTC.

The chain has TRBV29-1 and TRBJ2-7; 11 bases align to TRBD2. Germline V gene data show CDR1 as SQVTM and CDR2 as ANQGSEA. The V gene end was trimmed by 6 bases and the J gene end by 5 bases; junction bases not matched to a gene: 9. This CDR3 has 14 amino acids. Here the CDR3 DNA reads TGCAGCGTGGAGTTCTTGACTAGCGGGAACGAGCAGTACTTC. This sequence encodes CSVEFLTSGNEQYF.

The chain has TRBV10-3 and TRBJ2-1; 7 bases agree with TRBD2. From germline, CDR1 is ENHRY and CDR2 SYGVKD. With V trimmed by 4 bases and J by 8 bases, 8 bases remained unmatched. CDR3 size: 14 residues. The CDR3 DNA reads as TGTGCCATCAGTGCCAGCGGGAAAGAGGATGAGCAGTTCTTC. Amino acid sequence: CAISASGKEDEQFF.

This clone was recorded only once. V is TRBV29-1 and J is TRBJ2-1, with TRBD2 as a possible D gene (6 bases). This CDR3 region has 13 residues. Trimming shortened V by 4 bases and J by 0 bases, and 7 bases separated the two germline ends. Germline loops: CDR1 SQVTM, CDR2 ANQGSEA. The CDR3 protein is CSVATSSYNEQFF. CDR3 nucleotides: TGCAGCGTTGCGACTAGCTCCTACAATGAGCAGTTCTTC.

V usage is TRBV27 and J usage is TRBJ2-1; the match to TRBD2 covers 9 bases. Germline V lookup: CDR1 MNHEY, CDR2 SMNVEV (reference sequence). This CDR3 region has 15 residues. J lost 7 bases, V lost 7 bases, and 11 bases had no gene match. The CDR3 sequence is CASIYSGSGGNEQFF. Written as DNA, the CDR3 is TGTGCCAGCATCTATAGCGGGAGCGGAGGGAATGAGCAGTTCTTC.

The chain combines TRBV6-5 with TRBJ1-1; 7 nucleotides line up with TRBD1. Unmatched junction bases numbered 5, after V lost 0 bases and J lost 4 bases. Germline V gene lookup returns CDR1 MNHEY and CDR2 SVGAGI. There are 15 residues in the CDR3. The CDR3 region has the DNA TGTGCCAGCAGTTACTCCAACAGGGGAGGCACTGAAGCTTTCTTT. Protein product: CASSYSNRGGTEAFF.

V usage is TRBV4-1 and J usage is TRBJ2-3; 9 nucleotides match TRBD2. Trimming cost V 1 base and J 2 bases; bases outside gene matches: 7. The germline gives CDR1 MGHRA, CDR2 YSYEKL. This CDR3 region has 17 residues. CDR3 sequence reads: CASSQGQRGANTDTQYF. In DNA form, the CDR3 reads TGCGCCAGCAGCCAAGGGCAGCGGGGGGCCAACACAGATACGCAGTATTTT.

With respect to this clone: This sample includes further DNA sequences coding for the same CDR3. The CDR3 DNA follows: TGTGCCAGCAGCTTAGGTCACAATCAGCCCCAGCATTTT. This encodes CASSLGHNQPQHF. The chain carries TRBV11-2 and TRBJ1-5, with D unresolved. The CDR3 loop spans 13 amino acids. Germline V gene data show CDR1 as SGHAT and CDR2 as FQNNGV. Trimming took off 1 base at V and 3 bases at J, with 4 bases between the two ends.

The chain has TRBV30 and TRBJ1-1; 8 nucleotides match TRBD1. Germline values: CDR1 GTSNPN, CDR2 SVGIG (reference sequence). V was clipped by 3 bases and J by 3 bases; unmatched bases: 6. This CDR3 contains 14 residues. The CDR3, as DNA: TGTGCCTGGAGCAGGGGGCGATCGGACACTGAAGCTTTCTTT. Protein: CAWSRGRSDTEAFF. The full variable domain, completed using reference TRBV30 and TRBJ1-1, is SQTIHQWPATLVQPVGSPLSLECTVEGTSNPNLYWYRQAAGRGLQLLFYSVGIGQISSEVPQNLSASRPQDRQFILSSKKLLLSDSGFYLCAWSRGRSDTEAFFGQGTRLTVV.

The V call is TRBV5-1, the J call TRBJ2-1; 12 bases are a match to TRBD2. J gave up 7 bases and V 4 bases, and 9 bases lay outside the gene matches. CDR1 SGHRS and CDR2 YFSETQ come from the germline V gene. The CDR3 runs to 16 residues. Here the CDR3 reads CASSLLAGGQNNEQFF. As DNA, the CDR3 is TGCGCCAGCAGCCTTCTAGCGGGGGGGCAGAATAATGAGCAGTTCTTC. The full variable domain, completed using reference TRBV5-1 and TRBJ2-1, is KAGVTQTPRYLIKTRGQQVTLSCSPISGHRSVSWYQQTPGQGLQFLFEYFSETQRNKGNFPGRFSGRQFSNSRSEMNVSTLELGDSALYLCASSLLAGGQNNEQFFGPGTRLTVL.

The CDR3 loop reads CASSLTPHTGNTEAFF. The CDR3 DNA is TGTGCCAGCAGCTTAACCCCCCACACAGGGAACACTGAAGCTTTCTTT. The chain combines TRBV9 with TRBJ1-1; D is perhaps TRBD1 (5 bases). The ends were cut back, 4 bases at V and 1 base at J, with 17 bases in the middle. This CDR3 comprises 16 residues. Per the germline V gene, CDR1 is SGDLS and CDR2 is YYNGEE.

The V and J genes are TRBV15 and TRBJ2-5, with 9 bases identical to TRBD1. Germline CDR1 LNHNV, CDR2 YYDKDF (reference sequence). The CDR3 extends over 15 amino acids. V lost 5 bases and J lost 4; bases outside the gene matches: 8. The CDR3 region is CATSLGQGQRETQYF. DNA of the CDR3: TGTGCCACCAGCCTTGGACAGGGGCAACGAGAGACCCAGTACTTC.

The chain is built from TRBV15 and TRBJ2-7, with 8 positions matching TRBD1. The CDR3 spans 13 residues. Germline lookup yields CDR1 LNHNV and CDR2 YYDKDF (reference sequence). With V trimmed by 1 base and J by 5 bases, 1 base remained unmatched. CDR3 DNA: TGTGCCACCAGCAGAGGGACAGGGAACGAGCAGTACTTC. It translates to CATSRGTGNEQYF. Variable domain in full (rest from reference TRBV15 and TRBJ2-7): DAMVIQNPRYQVTQFGKPVTLSCSQTLNHNVMYWYQQKSSQAPKLLFHYYDKDFNNEADTPDNFQSRRPNTSFCFLDIRSPGLGDTAMYLCATSRGTGNEQYFGPGTRLTVT.

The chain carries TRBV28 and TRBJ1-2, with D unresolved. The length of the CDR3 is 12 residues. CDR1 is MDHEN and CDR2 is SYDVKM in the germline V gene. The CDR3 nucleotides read TGTGCGATAAATGAGCCTAACTATGGCTACACCTTC. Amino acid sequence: CAINEPNYGYTF.

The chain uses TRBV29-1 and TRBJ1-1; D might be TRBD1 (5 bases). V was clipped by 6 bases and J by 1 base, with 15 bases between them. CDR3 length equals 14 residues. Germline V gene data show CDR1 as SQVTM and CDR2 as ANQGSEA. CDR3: CSVQHRGGNTEAFF. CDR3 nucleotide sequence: TGCAGCGTACAACACCGGGGGGGGAACACTGAAGCTTTCTTT.

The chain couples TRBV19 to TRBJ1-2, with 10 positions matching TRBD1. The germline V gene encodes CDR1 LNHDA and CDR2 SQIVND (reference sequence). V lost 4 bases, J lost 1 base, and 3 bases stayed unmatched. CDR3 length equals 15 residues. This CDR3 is CASSTRTGGNYGYTF. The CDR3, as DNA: TGTGCCAGTAGTACCCGGACAGGGGGTAACTATGGCTACACCTTC.

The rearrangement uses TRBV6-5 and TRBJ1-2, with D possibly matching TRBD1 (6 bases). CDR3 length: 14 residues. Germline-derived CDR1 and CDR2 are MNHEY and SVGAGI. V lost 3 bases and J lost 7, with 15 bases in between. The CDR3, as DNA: TGTGCCAGCAGTTATTCCGGGACCAGGGGTGGCTACACCTTC. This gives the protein CASSYSGTRGGYTF.

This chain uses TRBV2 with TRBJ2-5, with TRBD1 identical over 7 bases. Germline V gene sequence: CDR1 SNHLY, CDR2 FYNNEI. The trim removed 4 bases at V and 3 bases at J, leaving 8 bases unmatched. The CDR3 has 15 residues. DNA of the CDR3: TGTGCCAGCAGTGCCCCTCCGGGACAGAAAGAGACCCAGTACTTC. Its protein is CASSAPPGQKETQYF.

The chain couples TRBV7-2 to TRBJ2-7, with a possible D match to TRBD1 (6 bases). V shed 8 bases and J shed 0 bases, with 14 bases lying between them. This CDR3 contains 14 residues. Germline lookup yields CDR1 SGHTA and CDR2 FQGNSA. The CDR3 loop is CASGYQGSSYEQYF. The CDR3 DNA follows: TGTGCCAGCGGATATCAGGGGAGCTCCTACGAGCAGTACTTC.

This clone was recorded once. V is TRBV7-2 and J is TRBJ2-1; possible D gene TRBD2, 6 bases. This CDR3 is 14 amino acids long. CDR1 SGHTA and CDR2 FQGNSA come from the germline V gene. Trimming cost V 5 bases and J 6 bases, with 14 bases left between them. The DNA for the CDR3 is TGTGCCAGCAGCATACTCGGGGGTCGCAATGAGCAGTTCTTC. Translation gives CASSILGGRNEQFF. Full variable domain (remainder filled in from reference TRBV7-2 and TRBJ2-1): GAGVSQSPSNKVTEKGKDVELRCDPISGHTALYWYRQSLGQGLEFLIYFQGNSAPDKSGLPSDRFSAERTGGSVSTLTIQRTQQEDSAVYLCASSILGGRNEQFFGPGTRLTVL.

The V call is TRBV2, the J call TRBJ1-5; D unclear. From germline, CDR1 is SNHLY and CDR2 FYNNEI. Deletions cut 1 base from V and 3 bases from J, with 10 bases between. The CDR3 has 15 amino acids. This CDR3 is CASSEEEGANQPQHF. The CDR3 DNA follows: TGTGCCAGCAGTGAAGAAGAAGGAGCCAATCAGCCCCAGCATTTT.

The CDR3, as DNA: TGTGCCAGCAGCCCACAGGGCACTGGGGAGTATGGCTACACCTTC. Translated: CASSPQGTGEYGYTF. The rearrangement joins TRBV5-4 to TRBJ1-2, with D possibly being TRBD1 (6 bases). Germline CDR1 and CDR2: SGHNT and YYREEE (reference sequence). The CDR3 is made up of 15 amino acids. The V gene lost 4 bases and the J gene lost 5 bases, with 18 bases spanning the gap.

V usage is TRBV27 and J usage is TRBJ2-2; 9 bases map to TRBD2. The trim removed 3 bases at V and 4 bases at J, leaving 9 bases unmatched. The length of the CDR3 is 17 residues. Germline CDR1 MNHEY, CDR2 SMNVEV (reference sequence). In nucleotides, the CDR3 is TGTGCCAGCAGTTTCATGAGGGCGGGGGGGCCCACCGGGGAGCTGTTTTTT. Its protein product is CASSFMRAGGPTGELFF.